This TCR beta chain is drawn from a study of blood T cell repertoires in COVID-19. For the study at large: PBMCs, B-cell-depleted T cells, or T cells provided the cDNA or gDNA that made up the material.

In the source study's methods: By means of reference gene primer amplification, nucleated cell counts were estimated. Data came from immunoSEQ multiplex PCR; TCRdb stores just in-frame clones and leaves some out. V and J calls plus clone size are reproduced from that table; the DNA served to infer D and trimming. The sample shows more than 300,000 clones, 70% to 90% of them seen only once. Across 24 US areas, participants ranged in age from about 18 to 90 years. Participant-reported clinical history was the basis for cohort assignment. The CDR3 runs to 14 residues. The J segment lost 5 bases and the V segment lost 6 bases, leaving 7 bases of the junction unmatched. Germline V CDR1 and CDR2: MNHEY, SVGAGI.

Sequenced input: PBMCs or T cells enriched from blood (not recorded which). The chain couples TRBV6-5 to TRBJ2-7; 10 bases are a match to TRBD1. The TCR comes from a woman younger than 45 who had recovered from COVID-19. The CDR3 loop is CASRSGQGEDEQYF. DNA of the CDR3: TGTGCCAGCAGATCAGGACAGGGGGAGGACGAGCAGTACTTC.